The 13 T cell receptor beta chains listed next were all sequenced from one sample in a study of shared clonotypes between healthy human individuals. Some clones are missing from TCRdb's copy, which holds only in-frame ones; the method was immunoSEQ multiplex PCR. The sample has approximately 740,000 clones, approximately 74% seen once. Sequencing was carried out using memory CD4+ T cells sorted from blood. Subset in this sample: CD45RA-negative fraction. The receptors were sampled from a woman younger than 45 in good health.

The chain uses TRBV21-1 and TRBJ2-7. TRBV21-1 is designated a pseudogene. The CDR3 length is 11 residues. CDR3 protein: CASSSFYEQYF. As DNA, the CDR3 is TGTGCCAGCAGCAGCTTCTACGAGCAGTACTTC.

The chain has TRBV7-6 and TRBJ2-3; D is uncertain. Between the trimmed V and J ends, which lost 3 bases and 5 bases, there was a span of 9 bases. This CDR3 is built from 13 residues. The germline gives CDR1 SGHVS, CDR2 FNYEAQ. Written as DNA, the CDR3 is TGTGCCAGCAGCTTGGGCTACGGAGATACGCAGTATTTT. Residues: CASSLGYGDTQYF.

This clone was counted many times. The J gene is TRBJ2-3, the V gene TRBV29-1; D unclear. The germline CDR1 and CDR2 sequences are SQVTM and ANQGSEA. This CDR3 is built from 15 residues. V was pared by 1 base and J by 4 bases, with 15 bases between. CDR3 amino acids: CSVEGGMSGADTQYF. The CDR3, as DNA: TGCAGCGTTGAAGGGGGTATGAGTGGCGCAGATACGCAGTATTTT.

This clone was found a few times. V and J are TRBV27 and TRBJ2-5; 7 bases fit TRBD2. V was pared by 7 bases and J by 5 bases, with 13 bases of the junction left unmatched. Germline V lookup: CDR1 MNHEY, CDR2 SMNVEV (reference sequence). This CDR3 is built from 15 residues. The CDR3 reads CASNWGGGPTETQYF. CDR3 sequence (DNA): TGTGCCAGCAATTGGGGGGGAGGGCCCACGGAGACCCAGTACTTC.

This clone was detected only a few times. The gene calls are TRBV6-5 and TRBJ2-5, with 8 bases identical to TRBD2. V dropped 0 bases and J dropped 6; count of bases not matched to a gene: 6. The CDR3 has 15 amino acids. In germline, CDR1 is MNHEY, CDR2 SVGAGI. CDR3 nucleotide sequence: TGTGCCAGCAGTTACTCGGGCGGCGGGAGGAAGACCCAGTACTTC. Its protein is CASSYSGGGRKTQYF.

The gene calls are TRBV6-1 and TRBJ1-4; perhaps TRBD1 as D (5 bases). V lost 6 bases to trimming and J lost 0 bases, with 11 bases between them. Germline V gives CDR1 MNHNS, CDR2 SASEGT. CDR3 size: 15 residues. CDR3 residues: CASSDGRATNEKLFF. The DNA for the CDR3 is TGTGCCAGCAGCGACGGCAGGGCAACTAATGAAAAACTGTTTTTT.

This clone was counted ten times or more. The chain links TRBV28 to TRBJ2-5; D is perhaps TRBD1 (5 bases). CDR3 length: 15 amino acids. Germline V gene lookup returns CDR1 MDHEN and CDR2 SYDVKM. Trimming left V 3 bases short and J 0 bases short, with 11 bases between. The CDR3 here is CASSLGRSYQETQYF. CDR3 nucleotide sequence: TGTGCCAGCAGTTTGGGGCGGTCGTACCAAGAGACCCAGTACTTC.

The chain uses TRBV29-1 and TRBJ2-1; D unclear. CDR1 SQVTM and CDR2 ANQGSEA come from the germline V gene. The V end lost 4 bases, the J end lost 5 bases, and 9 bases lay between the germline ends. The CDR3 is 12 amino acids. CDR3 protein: CSVALGNNEQFF. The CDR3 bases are TGCAGCGTTGCGCTCGGAAACAATGAGCAGTTCTTC.

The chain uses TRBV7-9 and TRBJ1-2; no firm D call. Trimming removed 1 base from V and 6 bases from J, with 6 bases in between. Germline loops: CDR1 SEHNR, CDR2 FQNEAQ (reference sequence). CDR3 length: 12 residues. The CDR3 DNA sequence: TGTGCCAGCAGCTTAGACGGGAATGGCTACACCTTC. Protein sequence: CASSLDGNGYTF.

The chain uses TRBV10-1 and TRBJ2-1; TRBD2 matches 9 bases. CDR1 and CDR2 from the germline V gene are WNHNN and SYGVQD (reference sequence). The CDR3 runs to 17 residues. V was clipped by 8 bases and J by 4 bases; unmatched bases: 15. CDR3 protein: CASPRGGRAQGYNEQFF. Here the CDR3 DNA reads TGCGCCAGCCCTCGGGGCGGGAGGGCCCAAGGGTACAATGAGCAGTTCTTC.

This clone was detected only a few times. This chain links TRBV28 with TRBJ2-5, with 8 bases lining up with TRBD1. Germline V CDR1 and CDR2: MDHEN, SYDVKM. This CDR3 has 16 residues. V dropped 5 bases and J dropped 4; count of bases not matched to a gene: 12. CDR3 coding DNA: TGTGCCAGCAGTCTCCCCCGACAGGGGATCGGAGAGACCCAGTACTTC. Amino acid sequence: CASSLPRQGIGETQYF.

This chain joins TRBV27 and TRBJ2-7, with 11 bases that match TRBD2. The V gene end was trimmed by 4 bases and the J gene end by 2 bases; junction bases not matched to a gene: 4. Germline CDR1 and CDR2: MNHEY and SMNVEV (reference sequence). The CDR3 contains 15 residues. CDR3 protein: CASSWGTSGAYEQYF. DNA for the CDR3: TGTGCCAGCAGTTGGGGGACTAGCGGAGCCTACGAGCAGTACTTC.

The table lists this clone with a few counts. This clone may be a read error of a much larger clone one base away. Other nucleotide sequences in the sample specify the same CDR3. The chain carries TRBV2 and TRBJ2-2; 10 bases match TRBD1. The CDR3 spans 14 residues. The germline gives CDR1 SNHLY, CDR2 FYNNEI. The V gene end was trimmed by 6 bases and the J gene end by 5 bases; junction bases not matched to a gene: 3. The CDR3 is CASRGTGETGELFF. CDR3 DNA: TGTGCCAGCAGGGGGACAGGGGAGACCGGGGAGCTGTTTTTT.